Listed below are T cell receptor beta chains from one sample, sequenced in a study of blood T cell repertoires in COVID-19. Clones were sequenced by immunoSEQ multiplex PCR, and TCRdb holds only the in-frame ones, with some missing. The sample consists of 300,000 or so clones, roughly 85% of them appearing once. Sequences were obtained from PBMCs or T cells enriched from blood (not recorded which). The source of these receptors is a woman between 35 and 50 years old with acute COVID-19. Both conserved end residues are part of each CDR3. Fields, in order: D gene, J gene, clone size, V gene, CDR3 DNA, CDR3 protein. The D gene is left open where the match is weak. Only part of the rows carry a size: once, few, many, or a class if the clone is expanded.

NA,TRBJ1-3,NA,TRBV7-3,NA,CARTGYLCGNTIYF
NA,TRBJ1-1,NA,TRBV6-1,TGTGCCAGCAGTGAACGCCGGCGGGACACTGAAGCTTTCTTT,CASSERRRDTEAFF
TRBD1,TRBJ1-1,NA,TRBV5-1,TGCGCCAGCTACCAGGGGGCGTTGGGGAACACTGAAGCTTTCTTT,CASYQGALGNTEAFF
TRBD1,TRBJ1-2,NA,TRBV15,TGTGCCACCAGCAGAGATAGGGACAGCCTCTATGGCTACACCTTC,CATSRDRDSLYGYTF
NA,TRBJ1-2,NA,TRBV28,TGTGCCAGCAGCCGCCGGAACTATGGCTACACCTTC,CASSRRNYGYTF
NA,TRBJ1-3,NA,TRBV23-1,TGCGCCAGCAGTCAATTCTACAGCTCTGGAAACACCATATATTTT,CASSQFYSSGNTIYF
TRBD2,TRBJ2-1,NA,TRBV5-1,TGCGCCAGCAGCTTGGGGCGGACTAGCGGTGTCAATGAGCAGTTCTTC,CASSLGRTSGVNEQFF
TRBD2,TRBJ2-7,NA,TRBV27,TGTGCCAGTCATCGGACTAGCGGTTCCTACGAGCAGTACTTC,CASHRTSGSYEQYF
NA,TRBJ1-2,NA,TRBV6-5,TGTGCCAGCAAGGAACAGGGCTATGGCTACACCTTC,CASKEQGYGYTF
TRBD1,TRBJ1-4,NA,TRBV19,TGTGCCAGTAGTATCAGGGGGCGCGGAGAAAAACTGTTTTTT,CASSIRGRGEKLFF
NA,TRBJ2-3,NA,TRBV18,TGTGCCAGCTCACCGACTCTTAGCACAGATACGCAGTATTTT,CASSPTLSTDTQYF
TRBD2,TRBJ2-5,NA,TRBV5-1,TGCGCCAGCAGCTTTCGGACTAGCGGGAGCCAAGAGACCCAGTACTTC,CASSFRTSGSQETQYF
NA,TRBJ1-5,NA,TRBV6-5,TGTGCCAGCCAGTGGGGGGTGTTAAGCAATCAGCCCCAGCATTTT,CASQWGVLSNQPQHF
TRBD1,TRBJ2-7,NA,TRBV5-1,TGCGCCAGCAGCTTGGGGGGACAGGCCTACGAGCAGTACTTC,CASSLGGQAYEQYF
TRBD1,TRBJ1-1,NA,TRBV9,TGTGCCAGCAGCGTAGACCCGGGACAGGGGAACACTGAAGCTTTCTTT,CASSVDPGQGNTEAFF
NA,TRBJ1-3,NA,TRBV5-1,TGCGCCAGCAGCTTGGGAGGGTCGATCGGAAACACCATATATTTT,CASSLGGSIGNTIYF
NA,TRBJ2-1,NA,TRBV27,TGTGCCAGCAGCTCCACGGACAGCCAGTTCTTC,CASSSTDSQFF
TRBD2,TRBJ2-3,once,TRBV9,TGTGCCAGCAGCGTAAGCGGGAGGGCCTTCACAGATACGCAGTATTTT,CASSVSGRAFTDTQYF
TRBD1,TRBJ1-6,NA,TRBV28,TGTGCCAGCAGTTCCTCGCGACAGGGCAATTCACCCCTCCACTTT,CASSSSRQGNSPLHF
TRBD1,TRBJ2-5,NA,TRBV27,TGTGCCAGCGATATCAGGAGACAGGGGTGCGGTGAGGAGACCCAGTACTTC,CASDIRRQGCGEETQYF
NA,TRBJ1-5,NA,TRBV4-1,TGCGCCAGCAGCCAAGATATCTCTTTGCCCCAGCATTTT,CASSQDISLPQHF
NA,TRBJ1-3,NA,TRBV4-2,TGTGCCAGCAGCCAAGATGCGGGGTACGGCACCATATATTTT,CASSQDAGYGTIYF